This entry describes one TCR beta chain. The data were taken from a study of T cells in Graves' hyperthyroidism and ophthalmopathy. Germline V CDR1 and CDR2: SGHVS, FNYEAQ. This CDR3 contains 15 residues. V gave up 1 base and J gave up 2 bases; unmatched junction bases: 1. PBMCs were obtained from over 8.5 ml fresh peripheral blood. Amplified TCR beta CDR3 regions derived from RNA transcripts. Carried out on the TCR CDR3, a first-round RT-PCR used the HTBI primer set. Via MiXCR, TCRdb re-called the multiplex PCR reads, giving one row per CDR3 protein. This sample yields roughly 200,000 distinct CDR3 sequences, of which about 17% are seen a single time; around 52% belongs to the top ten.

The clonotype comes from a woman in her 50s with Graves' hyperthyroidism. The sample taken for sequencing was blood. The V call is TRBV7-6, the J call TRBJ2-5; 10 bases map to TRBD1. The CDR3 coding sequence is TGTGCCAGCAGCTTAGGGACAGGGGGACAAGAGACCCAGTACTTC. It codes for CASSLGTGGQETQYF.